The 6 T cell receptor beta chains below all came from one sample that was sequenced in a study of shared clonotypes between healthy human individuals. TCRdb's table, derived via immunoSEQ multiplex PCR, lists solely in-frame clones and lacks some. The sample carries about 460,000 clones, roughly 80% recorded once. Sequenced input: PBMCs. Receptors originate from a middle-aged woman in good health. Some clones in this sample may be carry-over from other donors' samples.

This clone was seen a few times. The chain uses TRBV9 and TRBJ2-3, with 12 positions matching TRBD2. This CDR3 is 15 amino acids long. CDR1 and CDR2 (germline): SGDLS, YYNGEE. With V trimmed by 3 bases and J by 3 bases, 2 bases remained unmatched. CDR3 amino acids: CASSATSGSTDTQYF. The CDR3 DNA reads as TGTGCCAGCAGCGCGACTAGCGGGAGTACAGATACGCAGTATTTT.

The chain recombines TRBV7-9 with TRBJ2-3, with TRBD2 matching over 7 bases. This CDR3 has 16 amino acids. The junction had 8 bases not matched to a gene; V was cut back by 2 bases and J by 3 bases. Looked up from germline, CDR1 is SEHNR and CDR2 is FQNEAQ (reference sequence). The CDR3 DNA sequence: TGTGCCAGCAGCTTACTTGGCCTAGCGGAGACAGATACGCAGTATTTT. It translates to CASSLLGLAETDTQYF.

Points on this clone: An end of the junction does not agree with germline; a read error may underlie this. The same CDR3 is also encoded by other DNA sequences in this sample. This rearrangement joins TRBV6-4 to TRBJ2-3; TRBD2 matches 7 bases. Germline V gives CDR1 MRHNA, CDR2 SNTAGT. The CDR3 runs to 14 residues. CDR3 in amino acids: CASKFWEGLDTQYF. In nucleotides, the CDR3 is TGTGCCAGCAAATTTTGGGAGGGGTTAGATACGCAGTATTTC.

This clone has only one observation. The V call is TRBV7-6, the J call TRBJ2-6; TRBD1 or TRBD2 may be the D gene (5 bases each). Trimming cost V 5 bases and J 4 bases, with 21 bases left between them. Looked up from germline, CDR1 is SGHVS and CDR2 is FNYEAQ. There are 18 residues in the CDR3. CDR3 protein: CASSRMSARGSGANVLTF. CDR3 nucleotides: TGTGCCAGCAGCCGAATGTCGGCACGGGGCTCGGGGGCCAACGTCCTGACTTTC.

Regarding this clone: The same CDR3 also results from other DNA sequences found in this sample. This chain joins TRBV6-5 and TRBJ1-3; D is unclear. The CDR3 totals 12 residues. The V and J ends lost 6 bases and 1 base respectively, with 4 bases between them. The germline gives CDR1 MNHEY, CDR2 SVGAGI. As DNA, the CDR3 is TGTGCCAGCAGGACATCTGGAAACACCATATATTTT. It is translated as CASRTSGNTIYF.

The count of this clone is one. The rearrangement links TRBV27 to TRBJ2-1; tentative D call: TRBD1 (6 bases). The germline V gene encodes CDR1 MNHEY and CDR2 SMNVEV (reference sequence). The CDR3 has 15 amino acids. Trimming removed 3 bases from V and 1 base from J, with 10 bases in between. CDR3 DNA: TGTGCCAGCAGTTTTCAGGGGACGTCCTACAATGAGCAGTTCTTC. Translating gives CASSFQGTSYNEQFF.